One and the same sample provided the 25 T cell receptor beta chains below, sequenced in a study of T cell responses to AZD1222 COVID-19 vaccine. Only in-frame clones appear in the TCRdb table, and some are missing; sequencing was by immunoSEQ multiplex PCR. Found here are about 92,000 clones, just over 90% of them singletons; the top ten hold 22%. This specimen was peripheral blood, taken on day 0 of AZD1222 vaccination. These receptors all stem from an adult in good health.

This chain uses TRBV4-3 with TRBJ2-5; 7 bases align to TRBD2. V lost 0 bases and J lost 4; bases outside the gene matches: 8. The CDR3 has 16 residues. The germline V gene encodes CDR1 LGHNA and CDR2 YSLEER. The CDR3 DNA reads TGCGCCAGCAGCCAAGATCGGTCGGAGCGGGGAGAGACCCAGTACTTC. Translated, it gives CASSQDRSERGETQYF.

V is TRBV5-1 and J is TRBJ2-7, with D uncertain. This CDR3 spans 16 amino acids. The V end lost 0 bases, the J end lost 2 bases, and 15 bases lay between the germline ends. The germline V gene encodes CDR1 SGHRS and CDR2 YFSETQ. The CDR3 reads CASSLASGVGTYEQYF. As DNA, the CDR3 is TGCGCCAGCAGCTTGGCCTCTGGGGTAGGGACCTACGAGCAGTACTTC.

This clone appeared a single time. V and J are TRBV27 and TRBJ1-5, with 8 bases that match TRBD1. The CDR3 covers 16 residues. V lost 5 bases to trimming and J lost 2 bases; unmatched junction nucleotides: 8. In germline, CDR1 is MNHEY, CDR2 SMNVEV (reference sequence). This chain's CDR3 is CASSLTGAKGNQPQHF. The CDR3, as DNA: TGTGCCAGCAGTCTGACAGGGGCTAAGGGCAATCAGCCCCAGCATTTT.

The chain is built from TRBV15 and TRBJ1-4; possibly TRBD1 for D (6 bases). The V end lost 0 bases, the J end lost 6 bases, and 14 bases lay between the germline ends. Germline assignment: CDR1 LNHNV and CDR2 YYDKDF (reference sequence). This CDR3 comprises 16 residues. This CDR3 reads CATSRDDSDRYEKLFF. The CDR3 DNA reads TGTGCCACCAGCAGAGACGACTCGGACAGATATGAAAAACTGTTTTTT.

The chain combines TRBV7-3 with TRBJ1-1; 9 nucleotides line up with TRBD1. The CDR3 has 14 residues. Germline CDR1 SGHTA, CDR2 FQGTGA. After removal of 5 bases from V and 3 bases from J, the junction contained 4 bases not matched to a gene. CDR3 region: CASSRQGEDTEAFF. The DNA of the CDR3 is TGTGCCAGCAGCCGACAGGGGGAGGACACTGAAGCTTTCTTT.

This sequence joins TRBV4-1 and TRBJ1-2; maybe TRBD1 (5 bases). Germline values: CDR1 MGHRA, CDR2 YSYEKL. Trimming pared 0 bases from V and 4 bases from J, leaving 12 bases between. The CDR3 contains 15 residues. CDR3 coding DNA: TGCGCCAGCAGCCAAGAGGGCCAGGGCTTCTATGGCTACACCTTC. Translating gives CASSQEGQGFYGYTF.

This clone was seen only once. This chain joins TRBV18 and TRBJ2-7; TRBD2 might be the D (5 bases). Trimming removed 3 bases at V and 5 bases at J, with 8 bases between. This CDR3 region has 12 residues. Germline V gene data show CDR1 as KGHSH and CDR2 as LQKENI. CDR3 DNA sequence: TGTGCCAGCTCACCGAGGGAGAACGAGCAGTACTTC. This codes for CASSPRENEQYF.

The chain has TRBV3-1 (or the pseudogene TRBV3-2) and TRBJ1-6, with D tentatively TRBD1 (6 bases). This CDR3 spans 16 amino acids. Trimming pared 5 bases from V and 8 bases from J, leaving 19 bases between. The V gene's germline CDR1 is LGHDT and CDR2 YNNKEL (reference sequence). The CDR3 loop is CASSFSSGTSYSPLHF. In nucleotides, the CDR3 is TGTGCCAGCAGCTTCTCTTCCGGGACATCCTATTCACCCCTCCACTTT.

Here the CDR3 DNA reads TGCGCCAGCACCCACGGGGGGGCTCGCACCGGGGAGCTGTTTTTT. Encoded protein: CASTHGGARTGELFF. V gene TRBV5-1 combines with J gene TRBJ2-2; TRBD2 matches at 8 bases. The germline CDR1 and CDR2 sequences are SGHRS and YFSETQ. J gave up 4 bases and V 6 bases, and 8 bases lay outside the gene matches. The CDR3 has 15 amino acids.

The rearrangement joins TRBV30 to TRBJ2-2; 7 nucleotides align to TRBD2. The germline gives CDR1 GTSNPN, CDR2 SVGIG (reference sequence). This CDR3 is 12 amino acids long. V gave up 5 bases and J gave up 7 bases; unmatched junction bases: 4. This chain's CDR3 is CAWGLVGGELFF. CDR3 DNA sequence: TGTGCCTGGGGACTAGTCGGCGGGGAGCTGTTTTTT.

The rearrangement joins TRBV5-4 to TRBJ2-1, with 8 bases fitting TRBD2. Per germline, CDR1 SGHNT and CDR2 YYREEE (reference sequence). V shed 0 bases, J shed 10 bases, and the junction held 12 bases outside the gene matches. The CDR3 covers 16 residues. The CDR3 nucleotides read TGTGCCAGCAGCTTGGAAGGGACTAGGGGAAAAGGAGAGCAGTTCTTC. As protein: CASSLEGTRGKGEQFF.

The chain is built from TRBV18 and TRBJ2-7, with 8 bases identical to TRBD2. Per the germline V gene, CDR1 is KGHSH and CDR2 is LQKENI. J lost 3 bases, V lost 3 bases, and 7 bases had no gene match. CDR3 length: 15 residues. The CDR3 nucleotides are TGTGCCAGCTCACCTGCGGGGGGCCTTCTCTACGAGCAGTACTTC. It encodes CASSPAGGLLYEQYF.

The chain has TRBV10-3 and TRBJ1-6; a weak D match, TRBD1 (5 bases). Germline CDR1 and CDR2: ENHRY and SYGVKD. CDR3 size: 13 residues. Trimming removed 7 bases at V and 7 bases at J, with 11 bases between. CDR3 nucleotides: TGTGCCATCACCTTTGACAGCAATTCACCCCTCCACTTT. Protein product: CAITFDSNSPLHF.

The rearrangement joins TRBV5-1 to TRBJ2-3; 8 bases are shared with TRBD2. The V and J ends lost 0 bases and 4 bases, in that order; junction bases with no gene match: 7. The CDR3 covers 16 residues. Germline V lookup: CDR1 SGHRS, CDR2 YFSETQ. As DNA, the CDR3 is TGCGCCAGCAGCTTGGCCATCAGCGGGAGTGCAGATACGCAGTATTTT. This translates into CASSLAISGSADTQYF.

The chain has TRBV19 and TRBJ1-6; D call uncertain. Between the trimmed V and J ends, which lost 6 bases and 6 bases, there was a span of 9 bases. CDR1 and CDR2 (germline): LNHDA, SQIVND (reference sequence). The CDR3 spans 13 residues. CDR3: CASRMYTNSPLHF. The CDR3 coding sequence is TGTGCCAGTAGGATGTACACTAATTCACCCCTCCACTTT.

The chain uses TRBV28 and TRBJ2-7; 9 nucleotides agree with TRBD1. CDR1 and CDR2 from the germline V gene are MDHEN and SYDVKM. V shed 6 bases, J shed 5 bases, and the junction held 8 bases outside the gene matches. The CDR3 consists of 14 residues. The CDR3 DNA follows: TGTGCCAGCAGCTCGACCGGGACAGGGAACGAGCAGTACTTC. Translation: CASSSTGTGNEQYF.

The V call is TRBV21-1, the J call TRBJ1-5; the table's D call, TRBD1, has no DNA check behind it. TRBV21-1 is assigned pseudogene status. The CDR3 loop spans 15 amino acids. CDR3 bases: TGTGCCAGCAACAACAGGTCCCGGAGCAATCAGCCCCAGCATTTT. Amino acid sequence: CASNNRSRSNQPQHF.

This chain joins TRBV7-8 and TRBJ1-2; D is ambiguous. Per the germline V gene, CDR1 is SGHVS and CDR2 is FQNEAQ. Trimming pared 2 bases from V and 8 bases from J, leaving 18 bases between. This CDR3 has 15 residues. CDR3 loop: CASSLSSEGREGYTF. DNA for the CDR3: TGTGCCAGCAGCTTATCTTCGGAGGGTAGGGAAGGCTACACCTTC. The whole variable domain, remainder taken from reference TRBV7-8 and TRBJ1-2, is GAGVSQSPRYKVAKRGQDVALRCDPISGHVSLFWYQQALGQGPEFLTYFQNEAQLDKSGLPSDRFFAERPEGSVSTLKIQRTQQEDSAVYLCASSLSSEGREGYTFGSGTRLTVV.

V gene TRBV11-2 combines with J gene TRBJ1-3; weak D call: TRBD1 (5 bases). This CDR3 contains 14 residues. V gave up 5 bases and J gave up 0 bases, with 8 bases separating them. Per germline, CDR1 SGHAT and CDR2 FQNNGV. The CDR3 DNA is TGTGCCAGCAGCCGGGGCTCCTCTGGAAACACCATATATTTT. It encodes CASSRGSSGNTIYF.

The chain employs TRBV19 and TRBJ1-4; D not certain. CDR1 is LNHDA and CDR2 is SQIVND in the germline V gene (reference sequence). V lost 6 bases and J 3 bases, leaving 8 bases between the germline ends. CDR3 length: 13 amino acids. The chain's CDR3 is CASRVEANEKLFF. CDR3 nucleotide sequence: TGTGCCAGTAGGGTGGAAGCTAATGAAAAACTGTTTTTT.

V is TRBV4-2 and J is TRBJ2-5; 10 bases are a match to TRBD1. With 4 bases clipped from V and 5 bases from J, the junction kept 4 bases outside the gene matches. Germline CDR1 is LGHNA and CDR2 is YNFKEQ. This CDR3 comprises 14 residues. The CDR3 loop is CASSLTGGLETQYF. The CDR3 bases are TGTGCCAGCAGCCTGACAGGGGGCTTGGAGACCCAGTACTTC.

V gene TRBV12-3 or TRBV12-4 combines with J gene TRBJ1-5, with D unresolved. Trimming removed 3 bases at V and 4 bases at J, with 7 bases between. This CDR3 has 13 amino acids. CDR3 coding DNA: TGTGCCAGCAGTTTCTTATCGAATCAGCCCCAGCATTTT. Translating gives CASSFLSNQPQHF.

This clone was observed a handful of times. CDR3 DNA sequence: TGCGCCAGCAGCTTGGCCAGGAACACTGAAGCTTTCTTT. It is translated as CASSLARNTEAFF. The chain links TRBV5-1 to TRBJ1-1; no definite D call. The V gene's germline CDR1 is SGHRS and CDR2 YFSETQ. The CDR3 has 13 residues. V dropped 0 bases and J dropped 1 base, with 4 bases sitting between them. The whole variable domain, filled in from reference TRBV5-1 and TRBJ1-1, reads KAGVTQTPRYLIKTRGQQVTLSCSPISGHRSVSWYQQTPGQGLQFLFEYFSETQRNKGNFPGRFSGRQFSNSRSEMNVSTLELGDSALYLCASSLARNTEAFFGQGTRLTVV.

The chain uses TRBV9 and TRBJ1-1; 8 nucleotides agree with TRBD1. The germline V gene encodes CDR1 SGDLS and CDR2 YYNGEE. J was trimmed by 0 bases and V by 3 bases; bases with no gene match: 4. This CDR3 comprises 15 residues. This CDR3 is CASSGNRGLNTEAFF. The CDR3 nucleotides read TGTGCCAGCAGCGGAAACAGGGGGTTGAACACTGAAGCTTTCTTT.

This chain connects TRBV14 to TRBJ2-1, with D perhaps being TRBD1 or TRBD2 (5 bases each). Per the germline V gene, CDR1 is SGHDN and CDR2 is FVKESK. This CDR3 is 16 amino acids long. Trimming left V 4 bases short and J 9 bases short, with 22 bases between. The CDR3 spells CASSPLGPGRPSEQFF. The DNA for the CDR3 is TGTGCCAGCAGCCCACTAGGGCCAGGGCGCCCCAGTGAGCAGTTCTTC.